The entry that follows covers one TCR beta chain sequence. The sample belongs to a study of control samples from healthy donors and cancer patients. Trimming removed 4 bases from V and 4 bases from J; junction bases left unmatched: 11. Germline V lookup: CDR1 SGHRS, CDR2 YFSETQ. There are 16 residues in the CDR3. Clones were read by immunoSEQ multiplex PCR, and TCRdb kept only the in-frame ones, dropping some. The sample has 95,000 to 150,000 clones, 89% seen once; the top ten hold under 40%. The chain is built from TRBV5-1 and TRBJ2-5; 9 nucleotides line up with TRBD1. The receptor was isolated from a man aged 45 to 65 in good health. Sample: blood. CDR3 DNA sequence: TGCGCCAGCAGCCCGGGACAGGGAATAGGAGGAGAGACCCAGTACTTC. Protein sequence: CASSPGQGIGGETQYF.